Below, one T cell receptor beta chain is given with its context. The CDR3 spans 18 residues. Trimming took 1 base from V and 3 from J; bases not matched to a gene: 6. Germline V gives CDR1 SGHAT, CDR2 FQNNGV. The sample belongs to a study of blood T cell repertoires in COVID-19. The wider study: The origin of the acute and convalescent COVID-19 samples was the United States, Italy and Spain. PBMCs, B-cell-depleted T cells, or T cells provided the cDNA or gDNA that made up the material.

Methods used by the authors: Estimated nucleated cell counts came from reference gene primer amplification. This table comes from immunoSEQ multiplex PCR, and its TCRdb copy is limited to in-frame clones, with some not included. Clone size and V and J calls were adopted from that table, with D and trimming inferred from the DNA. The sample consists of under 200,000 clones, about 86% of them appearing once. The TCR comes from a man between 65 and 85 years old with active or convalescent COVID-19. The rearrangement links TRBV11-2 to TRBJ1-6, with 10 bases that match TRBD1. Sequencing was done on a sample of peripheral blood. CDR3 protein: CASSLVSGQGFYNSPLHF. The CDR3 bases are TGTGCCAGCAGCTTAGTCTCGGGACAGGGGTTCTATAATTCACCCCTCCACTTT. The whole variable domain, filled in from reference TRBV11-2 and TRBJ1-6, reads EAGVAQSPRYKIIEKRQSVAFWCNPISGHATLYWYQQILGQGPKLLIQFQNNGVVDDSQLPKDRFSAERLKGVDSTLKIQPAKLEDSAVYLCASSLVSGQGFYNSPLHFGNGTRLTVT.